These T cell receptor beta chains were read from a single sample in a study of blood T cell repertoires in COVID-19. TCRdb's table, derived via immunoSEQ multiplex PCR, lists solely in-frame clones and lacks some. This repertoire shows 150,000 to 200,000 clones, 87% found once; its top ten account for roughly 3.9%. The specimen was peripheral blood. The receptors were sampled from a young man with active or convalescent COVID-19. Both conserved end residues are part of each CDR3. The D gene is left open where the match is weak.

V	J	D	CDR3	DNA
TRBV7-7	TRBJ2-5	TRBD1	CASSPSGQKETQYF	TGTGCTAGCAGCCCCTCGGGACAGAAAGAGACCCAGTACTTC
TRBV4-1	TRBJ1-3	TRBD1	CASSRLTGGRSGNTIYF	TGCGCCAGCAGCCGCCTAACAGGGGGCCGCTCTGGAAACACCATATATTTT
TRBV29-1	TRBJ2-1	-	CSVERTKNEQFF	TGCAGCGTTGAGAGGACTAAAAATGAGCAGTTCTTC
TRBV21-1	TRBJ1-3	-	CASSKEARARSSSGNTIYF	TGTGCCAGCAGCAAAGAGGCAAGAGCCAGGTCAAGCTCTGGAAACACCATATATTTT
TRBV3-1/TRBV3-2	TRBJ2-2	-	CASSLEGGELFF	TGTGCCAGCAGCCTTGAGGGCGGGGAGCTGTTTTTT
TRBV30	TRBJ2-2	-	CASQFVTGELFF	TGTGCCTCCCAGTTCGTCACGGGGGAGCTGTTTTTT
TRBV27	TRBJ2-3	-	CASRAAGAFFNTQYF	TGTGCCAGCAGGGCTGCAGGGGCCTTTTTTAATACGCAGTATTTT
TRBV27	TRBJ1-1	-	CASSGPGTEAFF	TGTGCCAGCAGTGGGCCGGGAACTGAAGCTTTCTTT
TRBV12-3/TRBV12-4	TRBJ1-1	TRBD1	CAARGLETEAFF	TGTGCCGCAAGGGGGCTGGAAACTGAAGCTTTCTTT
TRBV19	TRBJ1-2	TRBD1	CASSGSRTGRDGYTF	TGTGCCAGTAGTGGCTCGAGGACAGGGAGGGATGGCTACACCTTC